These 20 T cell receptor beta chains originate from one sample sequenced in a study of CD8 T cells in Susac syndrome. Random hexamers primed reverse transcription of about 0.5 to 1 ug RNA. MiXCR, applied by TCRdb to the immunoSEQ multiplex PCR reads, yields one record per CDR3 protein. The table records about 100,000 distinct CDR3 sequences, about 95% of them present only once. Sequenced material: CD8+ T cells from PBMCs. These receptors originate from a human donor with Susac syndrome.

CDR3: CASSQEGTSKNIQYF. The CDR3 coding sequence is TGTGCCAGCAGCCAAGAGGGGACTAGCAAAAACATTCAGTACTTC. This chain uses TRBV3-1 with TRBJ2-4; 8 bases line up with TRBD2. V was clipped by 0 bases and J by 3 bases; unmatched bases: 1. Germline loops: CDR1 LGHDT, CDR2 YNNKEL (reference sequence). There are 15 residues in the CDR3. Drawing the rest from reference TRBV3-1 and TRBJ2-4, the complete variable domain is DTAVSQTPKYLVTQMGNDKSIKCEQNLGHDTMYWYKQDSKKFLKIMFSYNNKELIINETVPNRFSPKSPDKAHLNLHINSLELGDSAVYFCASSQEGTSKNIQYFGAGTRLSVL.

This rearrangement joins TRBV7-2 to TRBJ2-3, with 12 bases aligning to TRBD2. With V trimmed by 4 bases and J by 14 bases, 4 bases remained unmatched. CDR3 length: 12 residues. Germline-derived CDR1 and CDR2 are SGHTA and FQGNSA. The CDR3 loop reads CASSSTSGRRYF. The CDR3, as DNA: TGTGCCAGCAGCTCAACTAGCGGGAGGAGGTATTTT.

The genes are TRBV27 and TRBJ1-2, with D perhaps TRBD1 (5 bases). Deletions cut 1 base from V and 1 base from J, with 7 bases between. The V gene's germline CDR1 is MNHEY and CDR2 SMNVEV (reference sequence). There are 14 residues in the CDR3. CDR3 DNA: TGTGCCAGCAGTTTATATGGGGGTAACTATGGCTACACCTTC. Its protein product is CASSLYGGNYGYTF.

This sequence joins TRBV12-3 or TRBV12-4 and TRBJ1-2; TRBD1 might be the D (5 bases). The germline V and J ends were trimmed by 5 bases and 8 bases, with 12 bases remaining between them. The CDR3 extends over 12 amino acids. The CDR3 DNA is TGTGCCAGCAGTCCGACAGTTCCCGGCTACACCTTC. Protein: CASSPTVPGYTF.

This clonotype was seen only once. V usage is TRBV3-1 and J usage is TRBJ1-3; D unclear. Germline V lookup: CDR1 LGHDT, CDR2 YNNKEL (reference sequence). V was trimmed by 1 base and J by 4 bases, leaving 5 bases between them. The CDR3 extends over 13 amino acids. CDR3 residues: CASSQVTGNTIYF. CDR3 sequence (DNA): TGTGCCAGCAGCCAAGTGACCGGAAACACCATATATTTT.

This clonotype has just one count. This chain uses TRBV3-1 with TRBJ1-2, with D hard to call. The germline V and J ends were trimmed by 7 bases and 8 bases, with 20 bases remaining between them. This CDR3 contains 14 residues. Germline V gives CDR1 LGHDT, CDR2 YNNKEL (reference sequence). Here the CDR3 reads CASNDVTHPGGYTF. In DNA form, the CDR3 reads TGTGCCAGCAATGATGTAACCCACCCTGGGGGCTACACCTTC.

The CDR3 spells CSVWTEAFF. In nucleotides, the CDR3 is TGCAGCGTTTGGACTGAAGCTTTCTTT. The gene calls are TRBV29-1 and TRBJ1-1; unclear D gene. Per germline, CDR1 SQVTM and CDR2 ANQGSEA. The CDR3 totals 9 residues. V lost 5 bases and J lost 5, with 3 bases in between.

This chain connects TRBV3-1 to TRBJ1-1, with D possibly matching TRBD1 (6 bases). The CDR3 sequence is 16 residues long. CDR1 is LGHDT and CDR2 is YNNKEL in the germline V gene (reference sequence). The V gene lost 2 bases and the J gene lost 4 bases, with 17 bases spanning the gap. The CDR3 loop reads CASSQPATGWGTEAFF. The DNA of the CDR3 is TGTGCCAGCAGCCAACCTGCGACAGGCTGGGGCACTGAAGCTTTCTTT.

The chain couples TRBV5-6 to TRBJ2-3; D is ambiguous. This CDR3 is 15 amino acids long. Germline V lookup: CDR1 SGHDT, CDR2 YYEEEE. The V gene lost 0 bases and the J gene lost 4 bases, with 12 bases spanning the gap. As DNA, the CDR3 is TGTGCCAGCAGCTTGGTGGGCAGCACGGCAGATACGCAGTATTTT. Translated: CASSLVGSTADTQYF.

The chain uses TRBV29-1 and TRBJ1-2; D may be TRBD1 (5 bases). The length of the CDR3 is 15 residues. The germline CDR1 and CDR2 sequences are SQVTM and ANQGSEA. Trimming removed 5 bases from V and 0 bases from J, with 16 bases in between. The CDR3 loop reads CSVQDGQAPNYGYTF. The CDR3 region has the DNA TGCAGCGTTCAGGACGGACAAGCACCTAACTATGGCTACACCTTC.

CDR3 DNA: TGTGCCAGCAGTCGGACGGGCGGACAAGAGACCCAGTACTTC. This codes for CASSRTGGQETQYF. This chain links TRBV11-2 with TRBJ2-5, with D uncertain. Germline CDR1 reads SGHAT; CDR2 reads FQNNGV. V was cut by 6 bases and J by 2 bases, with 13 bases left in between. The CDR3 is 14 residues long. Variable domain in full (rest from reference TRBV11-2 and TRBJ2-5): EAGVAQSPRYKIIEKRQSVAFWCNPISGHATLYWYQQILGQGPKLLIQFQNNGVVDDSQLPKDRFSAERLKGVDSTLKIQPAKLEDSAVYLCASSRTGGQETQYFGPGTRLLVL.

CDR3 protein: CASSLDMVVTGELFF. Here the CDR3 DNA reads TGCGCCAGCAGTCTTGACATGGTGGTCACCGGGGAGCTGTTTTTT. This chain connects TRBV5-1 to TRBJ2-2; D unclear. Between the trimmed V and J ends, which lost 5 bases and 4 bases, there was a span of 15 bases. CDR3 length equals 15 residues. Germline V CDR1 and CDR2: SGHRS, YFSETQ.

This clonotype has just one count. CDR3 DNA sequence: TGTGCCAGTAGTAGGGATACAGGTACCTACAATGAGCAGTTCTTC. This translates into CASSRDTGTYNEQFF. V is TRBV19 and J is TRBJ2-1, with D maybe TRBD1 (5 bases). The germline V gene encodes CDR1 LNHDA and CDR2 SQIVND (reference sequence). V was clipped by 4 bases and J by 2 bases, with 12 bases between them. The CDR3 length is 15 residues. Complete variable domain (other parts from reference TRBV19 and TRBJ2-1): DGGITQSPKYLFRKEGQNVTLSCEQNLNHDAMYWYRQDPGQGLRLIYYSQIVNDFQKGDIAEGYSVSREKKESFPLTVTSAQKNPTAFYLCASSRDTGTYNEQFFGPGTRLTVL.

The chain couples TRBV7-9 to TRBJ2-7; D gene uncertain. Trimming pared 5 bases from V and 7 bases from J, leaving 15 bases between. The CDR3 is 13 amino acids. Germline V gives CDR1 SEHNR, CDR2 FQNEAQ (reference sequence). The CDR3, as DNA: TGTGCCAGCAGCCCCACCGACGGAATAGAGCAGTACTTC. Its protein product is CASSPTDGIEQYF.

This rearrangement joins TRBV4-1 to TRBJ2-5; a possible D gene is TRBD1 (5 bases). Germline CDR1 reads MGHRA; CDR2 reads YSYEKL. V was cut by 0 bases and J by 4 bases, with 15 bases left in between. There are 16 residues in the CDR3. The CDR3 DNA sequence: TGCGCCAGCAGCCAAGAAGACAGCTTACCGCGAGAGACCCAGTACTTC. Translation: CASSQEDSLPRETQYF.

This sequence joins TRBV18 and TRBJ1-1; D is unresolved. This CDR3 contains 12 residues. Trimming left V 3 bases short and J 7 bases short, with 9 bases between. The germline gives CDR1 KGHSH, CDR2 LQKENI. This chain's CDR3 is CASSPSIYEAFF. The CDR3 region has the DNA TGTGCCAGCTCACCCTCCATCTATGAAGCTTTCTTT.

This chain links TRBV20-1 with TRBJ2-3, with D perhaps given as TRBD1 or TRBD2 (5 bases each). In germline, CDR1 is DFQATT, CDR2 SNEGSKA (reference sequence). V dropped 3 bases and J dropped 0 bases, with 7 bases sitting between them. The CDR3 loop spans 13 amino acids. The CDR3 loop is CSASGDSTDTQYF. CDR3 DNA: TGCAGTGCTAGCGGGGACAGCACAGATACGCAGTATTTT.

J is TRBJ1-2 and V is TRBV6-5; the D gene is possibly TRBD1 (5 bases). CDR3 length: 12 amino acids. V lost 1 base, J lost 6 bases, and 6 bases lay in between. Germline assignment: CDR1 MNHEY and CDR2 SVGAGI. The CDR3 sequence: CASSYLGDGYTF. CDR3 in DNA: TGTGCCAGCAGTTACTTAGGGGATGGCTACACCTTC.

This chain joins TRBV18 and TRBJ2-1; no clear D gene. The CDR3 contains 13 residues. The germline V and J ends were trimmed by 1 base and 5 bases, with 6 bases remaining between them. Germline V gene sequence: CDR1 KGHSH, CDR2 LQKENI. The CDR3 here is CASSPRRDNEQFF. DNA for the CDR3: TGTGCCAGCTCACCACGACGGGACAATGAGCAGTTCTTC.

The CDR3 sequence: CASSLGGVPHEQYF. Written as DNA, the CDR3 is TGTGCCAGCAGTTTAGGAGGGGTCCCCCACGAGCAGTACTTC. This chain connects TRBV12-3 or TRBV12-4 to TRBJ2-7; D may be TRBD1 or TRBD2 (5 bases each). Trimming removed 1 base from V and 5 bases from J, with 12 bases in between. This CDR3 is built from 14 residues.